This T cell receptor (beta chain) emerged from a study of CD8 T cells in ankylosing spondylitis. General study results and limits: Seven to nine highly homologous variants made up a TCR beta motif that seemed to typify ankylosing spondylitis blood. CD8+ by phenotype, disease-linked clones were relatively rare in peripheral blood. From matched ankylosing spondylitis synovial fluid, disease-linked clones were reportedly recovered at significantly enriched levels.

This clonotype was counted at least ten times. What it binds is unknown. Quantitative 5'-RACE with molecular barcodes generated TCR beta libraries. TCRdb called the 5' RACE reads again in MiXCR, with one record for every CDR3 protein. Of around 220,000 distinct CDR3 sequences listed, over 9.5% were seen once; the top ten hold around a fifth. Sequenced material: blood, either unsorted or a sorted T cell fraction (not recorded which). This receptor was identified in a male donor with ankylosing spondylitis or in good health (not recorded which).

CDR3 nucleotides: TGCAGTGCCCCCTTTGAAGCGGGGGGGCTCAATGAGCAGTTCTTC. It codes for CSAPFEAGGLNEQFF. The chain couples TRBV20-1 to TRBJ2-1; the match to TRBD2 covers 10 bases. The CDR3 runs 15 residues. The germline gives CDR1 DFQATT, CDR2 SNEGSKA (reference sequence). Trimming cost V 6 bases and J 6 bases; bases outside gene matches: 11.